Described below is a single T cell receptor beta chain sequence and its context. Its specific antigen is unknown. No much larger clonotype is one base removed from it; base qualities were not supplied. Sample time point, as interpreted from the label and publication: about 28 days (+/-7) after the second vaccine dose. Because spike-specific TCR depth and breadth did not differ between the two schedules, AZD1222 recipients who got a second dose at roughly 4 weeks were pooled with those who got a second dose at roughly 12 weeks. Vaccinee samples came from UK trials COV001 and COV002, including a single-blind randomized controlled phase 2/3 trial of AZD1222 (ChAdOx1 nCoV-19) in healthy adults. For TCRbeta chain sequencing, PBMC samples from trial participants were taken at day 0 and at day 28 after the second dose. The CDR3 regions of human TCRbeta chains were analyzed by immunosequencing. From the authors' description of their analysis: TCRs in the repertoires were matched against a reference library of SARS-CoV-2-specific TCRs that had been generated with the MIRA antigen-specificity platform. Breadth meant the fraction of unique TCRs that were SARS-CoV-2-associated, whereas depth meant the fraction of total T cells that were SARS-CoV-2-associated. Using the MIRA data, every spike-specific TCR was mapped to the spike region that the TCR reacted to and assigned to either a CD4 or a CD8 class. Log10-transformed breadth and depth values were compared by one-way ANOVA with Sidak's multiple comparisons tests. Not all clones reach the TCRdb copy of this immuneACCESS table, which keeps in-frame sequences only. Checked studies attribute under half of the gap to unresolved V genes and leave the rest unexplained. V and J calls and clone size come straight from that table; D and trimming were deduced from the DNA. This sample lists approximately 100,000 clones; around 85% were detected once. Jointly, the top ten make up about 4.5% of the sample.

This entry belongs to a study of T cell responses to AZD1222 COVID-19 vaccine (dated by TCRdb to the early 2020s). As for the study more broadly: TCR sequencing covered about 230 trial participants: roughly 200 given two doses of AZD1222 and 26 given two doses of MenACWY control vaccine. Enrollment into the trials was organized by age into subgroups of 18-55, 56-69 and 70-plus years, and those subgroups contained approximately 150, 30 and 60 TCR-sequenced participants, respectively. Paper-wide results and their limitations: In the small 56-69-year group, the increase in depth fell short of significance, most likely because of low power. A significant rise in spike-specific TCR breadth and depth was observed after two AZD1222 doses relative to day 0 and relative to MenACWY recipients. Because no day 14 peak-response samples were available, repertoires were characterized only after the peak T cell response. Participants were mostly white British and included more females than males, and it was suggested by the authors that clonal diversity may have been underestimated. Reportedly, close to half of the unique spike-specific TCRs recognized epitopes lying outside the regions that are mutated in the B.1.351 and B.1.1.7 variants. The vaccine-associated CD4 TCRs covered the entire spike protein, and the dominant responses fell in regions 160-218 and 743-854. Conclusions about previously exposed vaccinees were limited because only six AZD1222 recipients were SARS-CoV-2 seropositive at baseline.

The junction shows trimming of 2 bases on V and 4 bases on J, plus 14 bases between the germline ends. The germline V gene gives CDR1 as MNHEY and CDR2 as SVGEGT. The CDR3 goes from the cysteine to the phenylalanine over 15 residues. The DNA shown is the 45-base CDR3, in frame from base 1. Sample: peripheral blood, taken 28 days after the second AZD1222 dose. This sequence uses TRBV6-2 or TRBV6-3 and TRBJ1-2; the D region possibly corresponds to TRBD1 (6 bases align). The clonotype comes from an adult who received the AZD1222 COVID-19 vaccine. The CDR3 amino acid sequence is: CASSYGGRIGYGYTF. At the DNA level, the sequence is TGTGCCAGCAGTTACGGGGGGCGGATAGGCTATGGCTACACCTTC.